This T cell receptor beta chain was observed in a study of blood T cells in healthy people across ages. Sample-barcoded 5' priming and a J-beta primer mix drove a second PCR of 7 to 11 cycles. TCRdb reanalysed the 5' RACE reads using MiXCR and keeps one entry per CDR3 protein. Of about 640,000 distinct CDR3 sequences listed, 25% to 30% were seen once; the top ten hold approximately 14%. This clonotype was counted between two and nine times. This clonotype was sampled from a woman older than 75 in good health. The specimen was blood.

The CDR3 is CSVEVSGTGNEKLFF. DNA of the CDR3: TGCAGCGTTGAGGTCTCCGGGACAGGGAATGAAAAACTGTTTTTT. The chain uses TRBV29-1 and TRBJ1-4; 9 bases map to TRBD1. Losses at the gene ends were 3 bases for V and 5 bases for J; bases not matched to a gene: 7. This CDR3 region has 15 residues. Germline CDR1 is SQVTM and CDR2 is ANQGSEA.